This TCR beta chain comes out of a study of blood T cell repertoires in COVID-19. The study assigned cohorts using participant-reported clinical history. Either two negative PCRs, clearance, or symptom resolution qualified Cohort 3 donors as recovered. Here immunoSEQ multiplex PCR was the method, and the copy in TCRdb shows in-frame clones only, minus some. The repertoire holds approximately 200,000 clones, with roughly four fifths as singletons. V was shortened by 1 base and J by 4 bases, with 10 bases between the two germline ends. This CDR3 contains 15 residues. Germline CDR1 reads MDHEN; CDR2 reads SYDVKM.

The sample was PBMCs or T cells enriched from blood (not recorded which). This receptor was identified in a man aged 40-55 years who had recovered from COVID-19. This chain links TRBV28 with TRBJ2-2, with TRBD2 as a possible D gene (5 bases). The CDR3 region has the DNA TGTGCCAGCAGTTTATATGCGGGTGGCACCGGGGAGCTGTTTTTT. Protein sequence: CASSLYAGGTGELFF.